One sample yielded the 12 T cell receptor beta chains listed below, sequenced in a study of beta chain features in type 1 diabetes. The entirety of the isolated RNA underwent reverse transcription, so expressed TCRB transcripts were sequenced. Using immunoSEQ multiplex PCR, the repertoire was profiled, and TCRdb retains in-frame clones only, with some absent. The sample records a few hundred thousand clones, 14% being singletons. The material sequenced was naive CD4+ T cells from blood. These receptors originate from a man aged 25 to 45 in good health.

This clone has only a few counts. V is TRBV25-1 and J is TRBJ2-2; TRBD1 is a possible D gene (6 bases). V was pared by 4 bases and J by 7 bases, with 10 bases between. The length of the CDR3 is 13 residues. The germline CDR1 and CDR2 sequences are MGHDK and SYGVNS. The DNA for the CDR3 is TGTGCCAGCAGTGCCTTAGGGGGCGGGGAGCTGTTTTTT. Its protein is CASSALGGGELFF. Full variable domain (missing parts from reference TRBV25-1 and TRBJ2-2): EADIYQTPRYLVIGTGKKITLECSQTMGHDKMYWYQQDPGMELHLIHYSYGVNSTEKGDLSSESTVSRIRTEHFPLTLESARPSHTSQYLCASSALGGGELFFGEGSRLTVL.

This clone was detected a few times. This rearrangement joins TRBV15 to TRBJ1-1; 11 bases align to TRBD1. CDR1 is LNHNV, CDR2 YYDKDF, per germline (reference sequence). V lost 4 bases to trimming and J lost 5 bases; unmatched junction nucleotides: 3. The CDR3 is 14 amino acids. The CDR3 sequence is CATSTGTGGTEAFF. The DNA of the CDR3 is TGTGCCACCAGCACCGGGACAGGGGGAACTGAAGCTTTCTTT.

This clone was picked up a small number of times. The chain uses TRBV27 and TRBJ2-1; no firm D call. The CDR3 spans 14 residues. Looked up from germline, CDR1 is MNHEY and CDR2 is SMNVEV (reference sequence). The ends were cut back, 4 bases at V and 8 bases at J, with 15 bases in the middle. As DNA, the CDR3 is TGTGCCAGCAGTTCTCTCTGGGGAATCCATGAGCAGTTCTTC. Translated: CASSSLWGIHEQFF.

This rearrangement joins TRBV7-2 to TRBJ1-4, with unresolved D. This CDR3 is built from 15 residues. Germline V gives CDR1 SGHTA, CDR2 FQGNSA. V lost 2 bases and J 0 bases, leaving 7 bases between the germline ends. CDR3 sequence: CASSLLPTTNEKLFF. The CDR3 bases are TGTGCCAGCAGCTTACTCCCAACAACTAATGAAAAACTGTTTTTT.

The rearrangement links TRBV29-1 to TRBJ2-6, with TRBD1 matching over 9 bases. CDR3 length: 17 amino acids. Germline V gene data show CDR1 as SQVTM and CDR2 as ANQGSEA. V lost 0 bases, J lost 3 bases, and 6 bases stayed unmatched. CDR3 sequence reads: CSVEDMGQGIGANVLTF. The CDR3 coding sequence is TGCAGCGTTGAAGACATGGGACAGGGAATTGGGGCCAACGTCCTGACTTTC.

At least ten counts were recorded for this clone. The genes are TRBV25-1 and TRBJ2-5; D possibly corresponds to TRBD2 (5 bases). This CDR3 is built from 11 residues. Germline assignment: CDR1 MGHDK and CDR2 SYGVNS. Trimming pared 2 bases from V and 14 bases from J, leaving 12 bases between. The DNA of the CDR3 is TGTGCCAGCAGTGAAATGAGGAGGACCTACTTC. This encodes CASSEMRRTYF.

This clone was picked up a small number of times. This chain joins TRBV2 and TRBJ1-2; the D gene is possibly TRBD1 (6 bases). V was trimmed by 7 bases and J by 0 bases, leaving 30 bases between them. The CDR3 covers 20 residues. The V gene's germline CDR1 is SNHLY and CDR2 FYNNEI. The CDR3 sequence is CASNTLGAGPQRGANYGYTF. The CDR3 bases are TGTGCCAGCAACACCTTGGGGGCAGGGCCCCAACGAGGGGCTAACTATGGCTACACCTTC.

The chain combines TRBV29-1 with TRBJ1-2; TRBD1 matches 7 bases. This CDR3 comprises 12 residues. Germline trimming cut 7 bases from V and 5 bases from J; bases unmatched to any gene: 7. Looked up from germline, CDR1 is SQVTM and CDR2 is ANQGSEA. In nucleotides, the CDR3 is TGCAGCGGTGGACAGGCCGGGTATGGCTACACCTTC. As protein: CSGGQAGYGYTF.

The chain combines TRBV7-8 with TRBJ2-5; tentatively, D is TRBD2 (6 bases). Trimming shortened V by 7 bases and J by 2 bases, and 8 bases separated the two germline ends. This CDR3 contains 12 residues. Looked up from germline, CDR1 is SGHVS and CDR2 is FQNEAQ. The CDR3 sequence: CASTAGQETQYF. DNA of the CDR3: TGTGCCAGCACCGCGGGGCAAGAGACCCAGTACTTC.

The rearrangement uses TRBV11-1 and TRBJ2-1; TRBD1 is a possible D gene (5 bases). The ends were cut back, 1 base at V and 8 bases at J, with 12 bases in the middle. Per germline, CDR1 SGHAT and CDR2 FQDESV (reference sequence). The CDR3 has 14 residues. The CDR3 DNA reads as TGTGCCAGCAGCTTAGTCCAGGGTCTAGATGAGCAGTTCTTC. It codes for CASSLVQGLDEQFF. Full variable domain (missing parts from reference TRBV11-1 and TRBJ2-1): EAEVAQSPRYKITEKSQAVAFWCDPISGHATLYWYRQILGQGPELLVQFQDESVVDDSQLPKDRFSAERLKGVDSTLKIQPAELGDSAMYLCASSLVQGLDEQFFGPGTRLTVL.

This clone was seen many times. The CDR3 sequence: CAWRPLTGSDTQYF. The CDR3 DNA is TGTGCCTGGCGACCATTGACAGGGTCCGATACGCAGTATTTT. The rearrangement uses TRBV30 and TRBJ2-3; TRBD1 matches at 7 bases. The V segment lost 5 bases and the J segment 6 bases; nucleotides outside the gene matches: 11. Germline CDR1 reads GTSNPN; CDR2 reads SVGIG (reference sequence). There are 14 residues in the CDR3.

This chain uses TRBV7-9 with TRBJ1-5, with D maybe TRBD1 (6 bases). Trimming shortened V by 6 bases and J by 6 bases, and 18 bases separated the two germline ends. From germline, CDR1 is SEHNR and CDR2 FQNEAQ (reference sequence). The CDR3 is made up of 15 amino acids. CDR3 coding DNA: TGTGCCAGCAGTGGCACGGGGGGCTCGGGTCAGCCCCAGCATTTT. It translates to CASSGTGGSGQPQHF.